This TCR beta chain was captured in a study of blood T cell repertoires in COVID-19. Study details: Italy, Spain and the United States were the sources of the convalescent and acute COVID-19 samples. Sources were T cells, B-cell-depleted T cells, or PBMCs; the material itself was cDNA or gDNA.

Seattle participants joined during active infection and were tracked over time. In the source study's methods: The assay estimated nucleated cells by amplifying reference gene primers. Profiling relied on immunoSEQ multiplex PCR, and the TCRdb table lists in-frame clones only, not all of them. The V and J calls and clone size come from that table; D and trimming were worked out from the DNA. The table lists fewer than 300,000 clones, approximately 85% of them singletons. CDR3 size: 15 residues. Germline loops: CDR1 SGHRS, CDR2 YFSETQ. J was trimmed by 3 bases and V by 0 bases; bases with no gene match: 3.

Sequencing used peripheral blood. The chain recombines TRBV5-1 with TRBJ1-1, with 9 nucleotides matching TRBD1. The sequence came from a human donor with COVID-19, enrolled during active disease. The donor label of this sample is uncertain. CDR3 in amino acids: CASSLEGTGYTEAFF. DNA of the CDR3: TGCGCCAGCAGCTTGGAAGGGACAGGGTACACTGAAGCTTTCTTT.